The entry below describes one T cell receptor (beta chain). Its target is unknown. This sample was taken from a study of lymphopenia after photon versus proton radiotherapy. Whole-study findings and limits: A bigger post-nadir fall in TCR diversity correlated inversely with survival time in deceased patients. Photon-treated patients lost naive T cells and TCR diversity; proton-treated stayed stable. Post-nadir diversity loss with photons came from oligoclonal expansion, particularly CD8+ Temra cells. Survival link was tested only in deceased patients; proton benefit remains a possibility.

Profiled with immunoSEQ multiplex PCR; TCRdb holds only in-frame clones, not every one. The sample lists 50,000 to 60,000 clones, roughly 90% seen once, with more than 15% in the top ten. This CDR3 is built from 14 residues. The V gene lost 1 base and the J gene lost 2 bases, with 9 bases spanning the gap. The germline V gene has CDR1 SGHTA and CDR2 FQGTGA. The chain is built from TRBV7-3 and TRBJ2-7; the D call may be TRBD1 or TRBD2 (5 bases each). The sequence was obtained from a woman aged 40-49 years with cholangiocarcinoma. The specimen was peripheral blood, collected from a patient treated with photon-based radiotherapy. CDR3 region: CASSLMGVPYEQYF. The CDR3 region has the DNA TGTGCCAGCAGCTTAATGGGGGTCCCCTACGAGCAGTACTTC.